These 9 T cell receptor beta chains came from one sample sequenced in a study of blood T cell repertoires in COVID-19. Profiling relied on immunoSEQ multiplex PCR, and the TCRdb table lists in-frame clones only, not all of them. The table includes 55,000 to 80,000 clones, 70% to 85% detected once. The sample was peripheral blood. These receptor sequences come from a man between 65 and 79 years old with acute or convalescent COVID-19.

The CDR3 DNA follows: TGTGCCAGCAGTCAGACCCGGACAGGGGGAGAGACCCAGTACTTC. Its protein product is CASSQTRTGGETQYF. The rearrangement joins TRBV3-1 (or the pseudogene TRBV3-2) to TRBJ2-5; 10 nucleotides match TRBD1. In germline, CDR1 is LGHDT, CDR2 YNNKEL (reference sequence). The junction had 8 bases not matched to a gene; V was cut back by 6 bases and J by 4 bases. This CDR3 is built from 15 residues.

V usage is TRBV19 and J usage is TRBJ2-4, with D unresolved. This CDR3 is built from 15 residues. The V gene lost 3 bases and the J gene lost 0 bases, with 9 bases spanning the gap. Looked up from germline, CDR1 is LNHDA and CDR2 is SQIVND (reference sequence). The CDR3 DNA reads as TGTGCCAGTAGTATCGTCAGTCTAGCCAAAAACATTCAGTACTTC. Amino acid sequence: CASSIVSLAKNIQYF.

This sequence joins TRBV30 and TRBJ2-3, with TRBD2 matching over 12 bases. CDR1 is GTSNPN, CDR2 SVGIG, per germline (reference sequence). This CDR3 comprises 15 residues. V lost 2 bases to trimming and J lost 4 bases; unmatched junction nucleotides: 4. The CDR3 nucleotides are TGTGCCTGGAGTCATTCTAGCGGGGGGGCAGATACGCAGTATTTT. Translated: CAWSHSSGGADTQYF.

This CDR3 reads CASSTSRTGSYNVLTF. DNA for the CDR3: TGTGCCAGCTCAACCAGCCGTACCGGGTCATACAACGTCCTGACTTTC. This sequence joins TRBV28 and TRBJ2-6; D gene ambiguous. The CDR3 has 16 residues. Trimming left V 8 bases short and J 9 bases short, with 23 bases between. From germline, CDR1 is MDHEN and CDR2 SYDVKM.

This clone showed up just a few times. This chain connects TRBV27 to TRBJ2-1; 11 bases align to TRBD1. Germline CDR1 reads MNHEY; CDR2 reads SMNVEV (reference sequence). With 2 bases clipped from V and 2 bases from J, the junction kept 11 bases outside the gene matches. This CDR3 contains 19 residues. The CDR3 coding sequence is TGTGCCAGCAGTTTAACCGGGACAGGGGGTCGGGGAGCCTACAATGAGCAGTTCTTC. This encodes CASSLTGTGGRGAYNEQFF.

This clone was counted only a few times. This chain joins TRBV6-5 and TRBJ1-2; 8 nucleotides align to TRBD1. Germline V gives CDR1 MNHEY, CDR2 SVGAGI. CDR3 length: 11 residues. V was pared by 8 bases and J by 8 bases, with 4 bases of the junction left unmatched. The CDR3 sequence is CASRQGKGYTF. The CDR3 DNA reads TGTGCCAGCCGACAGGGGAAAGGCTACACCTTC.

V gene TRBV2 combines with J gene TRBJ2-7; TRBD1 agrees at 9 bases. V was clipped by 5 bases and J by 1 base; unmatched bases: 6. The germline CDR1 and CDR2 sequences are SNHLY and FYNNEI. The CDR3 sequence is 15 residues long. In DNA, the CDR3 is TGTGCCAGCAGTTTGGGACAGGGTCGATCCTACGAGCAGTACTTC. Translation gives CASSLGQGRSYEQYF.

This sequence joins TRBV5-1 and TRBJ2-5; D possibly corresponds to TRBD1 (7 bases). The V end lost 0 bases, the J end lost 1 base, and 13 bases lay between the germline ends. The CDR3 consists of 16 residues. From germline, CDR1 is SGHRS and CDR2 YFSETQ. In DNA, the CDR3 is TGCGCCAGCAGCTTGGCCCCCAGGGGGGTCCAAGAGACCCAGTACTTC. It codes for CASSLAPRGVQETQYF.

This rearrangement joins TRBV21-1 to TRBJ1-1; the table's TRBD1 call for D was not verified on the DNA. TRBV21-1 is a documented pseudogene. The CDR3 runs 13 residues. CDR3 amino acids: CASSLGLNAEAFF. The DNA of the CDR3 is TGTGCCAGCAGTCTGGGGCTCAATGCTGAAGCTTTCTTT.